This T cell receptor beta chain was captured by sequencing in a study of blood T cell repertoires in COVID-19. The CDR3 runs 13 residues. The trim removed 4 bases at V and 3 bases at J, leaving 3 bases unmatched. Per germline, CDR1 LNHNV and CDR2 YYDKDF (reference sequence). Here immunoSEQ multiplex PCR was the method, and the copy in TCRdb shows in-frame clones only, minus some. This table holds 100,000 to 150,000 clones, 84% found once. The TCR originated in a woman aged 25-40 years who had recovered from COVID-19. The V and J genes are TRBV15 and TRBJ2-7; 7 bases align to TRBD1. Sample: peripheral blood. In DNA form, the CDR3 reads TGTGCCACCAGCAATAGACAGGGCTACGAGCAGTACTTC. Translated, it gives CATSNRQGYEQYF.